This T cell receptor beta chain was documented in a study of graft-versus-host responses after intestinal transplantation. The wider study: Recipients obtained multivisceral, liver-intestinal, or isolated intestinal transplants.

Broader study findings: High graft-versus-host to host-versus-graft clonal ratios were found in allografts of patients who had graft-donor T cell macrochimerism.

The CDR3 covers 13 residues. V was clipped by 0 bases and J by 3 bases, with 4 bases between them. Germline V gives CDR1 LGHNA, CDR2 YNFKEQ. Turning to this clone: Its specificity is not known.

Assay used: immunoSEQ multiplex PCR; TCRdb lists only in-frame clones, some missing. The sample holds some 110,000 clones; around nine tenths are singletons and the top ten take roughly 0.24%. The chain uses TRBV4-2 and TRBJ2-3; D remains unclear. Sequenced here: unstimulated CD4+ T cells sorted from spleen or lymph node cells, sampled before transplant. The TCR was taken from a human donor who was the organ donor for an intestinal transplant. This chain's CDR3 is CASSQERTDTQYF. The CDR3 DNA is TGTGCCAGCAGCCAAGAGAGGACAGATACGCAGTATTTT.